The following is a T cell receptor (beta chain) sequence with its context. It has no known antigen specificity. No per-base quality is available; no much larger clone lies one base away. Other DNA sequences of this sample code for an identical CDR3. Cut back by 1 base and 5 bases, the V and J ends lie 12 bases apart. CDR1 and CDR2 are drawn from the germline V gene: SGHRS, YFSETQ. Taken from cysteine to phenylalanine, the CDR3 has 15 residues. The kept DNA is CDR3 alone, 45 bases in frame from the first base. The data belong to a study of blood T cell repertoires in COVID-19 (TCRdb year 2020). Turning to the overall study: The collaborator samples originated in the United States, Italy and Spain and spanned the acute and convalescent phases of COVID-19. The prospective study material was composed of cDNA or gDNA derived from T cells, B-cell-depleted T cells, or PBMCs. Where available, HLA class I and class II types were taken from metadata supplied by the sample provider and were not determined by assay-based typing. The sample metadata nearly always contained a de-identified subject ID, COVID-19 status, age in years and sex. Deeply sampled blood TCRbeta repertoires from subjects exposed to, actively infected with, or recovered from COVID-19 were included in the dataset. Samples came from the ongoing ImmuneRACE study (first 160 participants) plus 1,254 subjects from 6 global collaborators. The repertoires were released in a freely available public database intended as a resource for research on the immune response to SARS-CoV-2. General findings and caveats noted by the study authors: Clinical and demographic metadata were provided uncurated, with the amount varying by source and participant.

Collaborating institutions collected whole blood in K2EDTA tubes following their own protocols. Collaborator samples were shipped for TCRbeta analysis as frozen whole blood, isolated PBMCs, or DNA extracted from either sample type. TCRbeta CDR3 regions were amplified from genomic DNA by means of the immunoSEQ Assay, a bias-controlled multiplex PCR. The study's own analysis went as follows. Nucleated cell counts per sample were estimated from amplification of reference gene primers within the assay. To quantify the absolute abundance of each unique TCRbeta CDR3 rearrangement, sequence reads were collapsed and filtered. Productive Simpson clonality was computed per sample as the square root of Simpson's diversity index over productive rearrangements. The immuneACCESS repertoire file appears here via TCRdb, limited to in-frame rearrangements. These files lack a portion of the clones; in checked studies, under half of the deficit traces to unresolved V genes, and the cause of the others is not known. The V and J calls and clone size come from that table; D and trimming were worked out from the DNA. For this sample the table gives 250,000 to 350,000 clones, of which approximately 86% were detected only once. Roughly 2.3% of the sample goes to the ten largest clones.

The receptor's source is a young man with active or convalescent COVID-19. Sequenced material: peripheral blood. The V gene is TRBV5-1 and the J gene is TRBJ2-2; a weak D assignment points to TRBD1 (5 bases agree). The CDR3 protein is CASSLRLAGTGELFF. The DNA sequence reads TGCGCCAGCAGCTTGAGACTGGCAGGGACCGGGGAGCTGTTTTTT.